The 2 T cell receptor beta chains given below trace back to one sample, sequenced in a study of blood T cell repertoires in COVID-19. Some clones are missing from TCRdb's copy, which holds only in-frame ones; the method was immunoSEQ multiplex PCR. The sample yields 70,000 or so clones, 65% to 85% seen once. Source material: peripheral blood. These receptors were taken from a man in his forties or fifties with COVID-19, enrolled during active disease.

This rearrangement joins TRBV5-1 to TRBJ2-1; no firm D call. V lost 3 bases and J 6 bases, leaving 10 bases between the germline ends. There are 13 residues in the CDR3. Germline-derived CDR1 and CDR2 are SGHRS and YFSETQ. CDR3 sequence reads: CASSSIYSNEQFF. CDR3 sequence (DNA): TGCGCCAGCAGCTCAATTTATAGCAATGAGCAGTTCTTC.

The chain employs TRBV5-1 and TRBJ2-2, with 7 bases aligning to TRBD2. The CDR3 is 15 residues long. J was trimmed by 5 bases and V by 1 base; bases with no gene match: 5. Germline values: CDR1 SGHRS, CDR2 YFSETQ. CDR3 in amino acids: CASSLMRERTGELFF. CDR3 nucleotides: TGCGCCAGCAGCTTGATGCGGGAGAGGACCGGGGAGCTGTTTTTT. The whole variable domain, filled in from reference TRBV5-1 and TRBJ2-2, reads KAGVTQTPRYLIKTRGQQVTLSCSPISGHRSVSWYQQTPGQGLQFLFEYFSETQRNKGNFPGRFSGRQFSNSRSEMNVSTLELGDSALYLCASSLMRERTGELFFGEGSRLTVL.